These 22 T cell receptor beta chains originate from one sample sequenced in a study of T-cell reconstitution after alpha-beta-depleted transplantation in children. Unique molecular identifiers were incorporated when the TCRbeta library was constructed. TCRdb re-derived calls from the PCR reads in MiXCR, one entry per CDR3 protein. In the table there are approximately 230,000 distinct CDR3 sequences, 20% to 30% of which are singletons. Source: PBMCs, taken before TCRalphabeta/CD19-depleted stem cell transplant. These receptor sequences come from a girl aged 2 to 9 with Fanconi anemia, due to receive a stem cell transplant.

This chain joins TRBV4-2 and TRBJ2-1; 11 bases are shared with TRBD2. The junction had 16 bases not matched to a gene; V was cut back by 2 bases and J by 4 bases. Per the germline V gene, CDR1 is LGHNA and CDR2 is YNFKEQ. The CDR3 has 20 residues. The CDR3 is CASSQQFGRLLAGAYNEQFF. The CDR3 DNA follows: TGTGCCAGCAGCCAACAATTCGGACGGCTACTAGCGGGGGCATACAATGAGCAGTTCTTC.

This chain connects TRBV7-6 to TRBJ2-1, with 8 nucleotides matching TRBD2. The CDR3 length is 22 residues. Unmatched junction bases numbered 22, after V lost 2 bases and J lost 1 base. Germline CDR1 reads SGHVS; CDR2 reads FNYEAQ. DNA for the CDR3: TGTGCCAGCAGCTTAAAGTGGGGCGAAAGGGATCCGGGGACTAGTTCCTACAATGAGCAGTTCTTC. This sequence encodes CASSLKWGERDPGTSSYNEQFF. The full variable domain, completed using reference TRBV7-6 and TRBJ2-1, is GAGVSQSPRYKVTKRGQDVALRCDPISGHVSLYWYRQALGQGPEFLTYFNYEAQQDKSGLPNDRFSAERPEGSISTLTIQRTEQRDSAMYRCASSLKWGERDPGTSSYNEQFFGPGTRLTVL.

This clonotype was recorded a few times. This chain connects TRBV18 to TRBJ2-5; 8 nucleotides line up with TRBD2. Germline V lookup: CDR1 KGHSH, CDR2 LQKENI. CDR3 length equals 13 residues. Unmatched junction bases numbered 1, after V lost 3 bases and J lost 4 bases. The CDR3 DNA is TGTGCCAGCTCACCGACTAGCGCAGAGACCCAGTACTTC. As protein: CASSPTSAETQYF.

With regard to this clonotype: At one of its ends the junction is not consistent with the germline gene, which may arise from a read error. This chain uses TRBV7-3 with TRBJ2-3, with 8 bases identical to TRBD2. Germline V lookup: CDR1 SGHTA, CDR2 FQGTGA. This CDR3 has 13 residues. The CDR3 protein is CASSPGLANPSNF. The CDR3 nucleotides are TGTGCCAGCAGCCCTGGACTAGCCAACCCGTCGAATTTT.

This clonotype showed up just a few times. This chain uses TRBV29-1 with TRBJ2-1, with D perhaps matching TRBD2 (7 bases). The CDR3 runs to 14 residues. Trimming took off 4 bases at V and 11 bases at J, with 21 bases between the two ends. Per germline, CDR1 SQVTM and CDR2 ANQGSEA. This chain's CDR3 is CSVGEKGGGKKQFF. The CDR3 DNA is TGCAGCGTTGGGGAGAAGGGAGGGGGAAAAAAGCAGTTCTTC.

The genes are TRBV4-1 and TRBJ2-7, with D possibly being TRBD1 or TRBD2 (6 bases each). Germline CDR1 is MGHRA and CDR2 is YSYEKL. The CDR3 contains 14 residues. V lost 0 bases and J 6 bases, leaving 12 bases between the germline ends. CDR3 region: CASSQDRGGSEQYF. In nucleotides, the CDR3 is TGCGCCAGCAGCCAAGACAGAGGGGGGAGCGAGCAGTACTTC.

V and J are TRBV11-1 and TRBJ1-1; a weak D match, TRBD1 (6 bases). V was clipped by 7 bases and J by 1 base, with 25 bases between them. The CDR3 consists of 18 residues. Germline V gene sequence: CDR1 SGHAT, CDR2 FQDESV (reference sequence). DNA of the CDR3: TGTGCCAGCACCCAGGTCGAAGGGGGGAAACCTCCGAACACTGAAGCTTTCTTT. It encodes CASTQVEGGKPPNTEAFF.

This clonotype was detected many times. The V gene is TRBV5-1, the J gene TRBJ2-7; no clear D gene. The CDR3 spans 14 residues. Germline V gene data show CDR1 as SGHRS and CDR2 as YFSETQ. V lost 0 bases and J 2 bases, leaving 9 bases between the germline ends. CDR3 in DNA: TGCGCCAGCAGCTTGGACTCGGTACCCTACGAGCAGTACTTC. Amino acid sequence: CASSLDSVPYEQYF.

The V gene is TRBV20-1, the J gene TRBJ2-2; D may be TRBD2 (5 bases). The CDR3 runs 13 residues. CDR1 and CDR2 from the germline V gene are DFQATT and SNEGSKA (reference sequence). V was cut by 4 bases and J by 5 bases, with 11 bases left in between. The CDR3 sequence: CSAILVWTGELFF. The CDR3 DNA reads TGCAGTGCTATACTAGTCTGGACCGGGGAGCTGTTTTTT.

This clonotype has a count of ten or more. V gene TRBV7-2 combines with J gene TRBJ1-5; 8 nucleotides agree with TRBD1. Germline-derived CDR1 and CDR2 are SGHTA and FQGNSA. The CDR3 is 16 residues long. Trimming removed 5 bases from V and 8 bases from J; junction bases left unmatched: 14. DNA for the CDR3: TGTGCCAGCAGCGTACGGACAGGGTTAGGGGGTGAGCCCCAGCATTTT. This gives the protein CASSVRTGLGGEPQHF. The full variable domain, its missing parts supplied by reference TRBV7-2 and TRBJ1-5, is GAGVSQSPSNKVTEKGKDVELRCDPISGHTALYWYRQSLGQGLEFLIYFQGNSAPDKSGLPSDRFSAERTGGSVSTLTIQRTQQEDSAVYLCASSVRTGLGGEPQHFGDGTRLSIL.

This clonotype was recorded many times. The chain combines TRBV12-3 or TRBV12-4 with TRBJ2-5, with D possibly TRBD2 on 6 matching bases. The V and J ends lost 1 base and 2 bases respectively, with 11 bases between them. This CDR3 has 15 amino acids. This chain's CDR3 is CASSLEGLSQETQYF. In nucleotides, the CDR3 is TGTGCCAGCAGTTTAGAGGGACTTTCGCAAGAGACCCAGTACTTC.

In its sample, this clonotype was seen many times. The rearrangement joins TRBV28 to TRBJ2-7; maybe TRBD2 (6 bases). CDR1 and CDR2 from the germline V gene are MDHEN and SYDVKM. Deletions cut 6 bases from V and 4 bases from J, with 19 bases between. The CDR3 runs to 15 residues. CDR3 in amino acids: CASSALGGGKYEQYF. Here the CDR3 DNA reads TGTGCCAGCAGCGCCCTTGGTGGCGGGAAATACGAGCAGTACTTC.

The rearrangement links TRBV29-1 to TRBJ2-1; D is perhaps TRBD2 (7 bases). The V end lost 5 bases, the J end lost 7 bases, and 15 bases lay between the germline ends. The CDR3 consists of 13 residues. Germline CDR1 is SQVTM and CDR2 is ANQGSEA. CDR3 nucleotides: TGCAGCGTTAGGGGGAGGGCGACGAATGAGCAGTTCTTC. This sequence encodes CSVRGRATNEQFF.

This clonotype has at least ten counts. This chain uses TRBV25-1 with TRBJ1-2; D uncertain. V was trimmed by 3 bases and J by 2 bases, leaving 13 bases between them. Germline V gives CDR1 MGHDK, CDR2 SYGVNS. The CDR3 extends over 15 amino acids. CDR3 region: CASSDSLTLNYGYTF. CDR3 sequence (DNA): TGTGCCAGCAGTGACAGTCTGACTCTCAACTATGGCTACACCTTC.

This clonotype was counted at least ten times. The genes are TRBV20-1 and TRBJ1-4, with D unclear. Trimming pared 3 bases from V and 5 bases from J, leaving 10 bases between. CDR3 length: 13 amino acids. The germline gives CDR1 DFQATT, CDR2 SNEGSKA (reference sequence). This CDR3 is CSASGSPNEKLFF. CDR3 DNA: TGCAGTGCTAGTGGCAGTCCCAATGAAAAACTGTTTTTT.

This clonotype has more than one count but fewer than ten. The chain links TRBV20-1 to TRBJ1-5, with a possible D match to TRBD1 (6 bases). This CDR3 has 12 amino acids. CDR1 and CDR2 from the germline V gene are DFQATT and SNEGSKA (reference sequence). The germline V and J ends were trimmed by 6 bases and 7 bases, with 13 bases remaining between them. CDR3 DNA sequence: TGCAGTGCACAGGGTGGGGGACAGCCCCAGCATTTT. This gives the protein CSAQGGGQPQHF.

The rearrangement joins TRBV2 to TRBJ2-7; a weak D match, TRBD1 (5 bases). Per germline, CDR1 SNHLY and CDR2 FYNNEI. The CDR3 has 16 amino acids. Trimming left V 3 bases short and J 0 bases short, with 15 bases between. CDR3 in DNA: TGTGCCAGCAGTGAGGGGCCGGTAAGCAACTCCTACGAGCAGTACTTC. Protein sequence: CASSEGPVSNSYEQYF.

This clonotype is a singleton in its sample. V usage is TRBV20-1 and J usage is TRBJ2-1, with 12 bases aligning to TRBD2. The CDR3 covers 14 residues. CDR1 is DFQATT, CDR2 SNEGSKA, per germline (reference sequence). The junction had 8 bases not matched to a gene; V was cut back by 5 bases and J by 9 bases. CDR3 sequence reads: CSARLAGGPGEQFF. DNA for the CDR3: TGCAGTGCTCGCCTAGCGGGAGGGCCAGGTGAGCAGTTCTTC.

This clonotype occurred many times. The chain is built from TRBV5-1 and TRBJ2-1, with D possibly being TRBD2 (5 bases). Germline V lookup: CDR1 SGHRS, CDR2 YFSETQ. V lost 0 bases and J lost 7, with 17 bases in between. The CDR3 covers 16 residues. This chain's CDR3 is CASSLGLSTPVNEQFF. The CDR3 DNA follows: TGCGCCAGCAGCTTGGGACTATCTACCCCGGTGAATGAGCAGTTCTTC.

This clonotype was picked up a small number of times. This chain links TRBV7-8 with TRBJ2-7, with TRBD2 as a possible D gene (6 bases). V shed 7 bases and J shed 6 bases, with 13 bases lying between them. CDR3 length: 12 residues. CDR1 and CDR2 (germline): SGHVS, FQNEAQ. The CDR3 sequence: CASTRFGGEQYF. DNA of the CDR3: TGTGCCAGCACCCGGTTCGGGGGCGAGCAGTACTTC.

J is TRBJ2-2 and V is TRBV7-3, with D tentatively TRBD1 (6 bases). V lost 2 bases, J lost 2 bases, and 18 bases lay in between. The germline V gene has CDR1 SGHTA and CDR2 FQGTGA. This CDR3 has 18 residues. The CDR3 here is CASSLRGQGQLNTGELFF. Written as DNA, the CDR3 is TGTGCCAGCAGCTTACGGGGACAAGGACAGTTAAACACCGGGGAGCTGTTTTTT.

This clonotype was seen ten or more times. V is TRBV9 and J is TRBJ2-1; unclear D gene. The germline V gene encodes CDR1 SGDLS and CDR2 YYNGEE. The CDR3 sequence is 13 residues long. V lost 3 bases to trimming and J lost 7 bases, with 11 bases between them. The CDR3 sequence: CASSAPWHNEQFF. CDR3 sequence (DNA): TGTGCCAGCAGCGCGCCATGGCATAATGAGCAGTTCTTC.